These 19 T cell receptor beta chains originate from one sample sequenced in a study of T cells in women clearing cervical HPV infection. Produced via immunoSEQ multiplex PCR; TCRdb's table is partial and in-frame only. The table lists 44,000 or so clones. The sequenced material came from blood buffy coat. These receptors were obtained from a woman aged 18 to 75 with a cervical HPV16 infection that either progressed to CIN3+ or cleared (not recorded which).

CDR3 amino acids: CAISETGDGYEQYF. The covered CDR3 bases are TGTGCCATCAGTGAGACAGGGGACGGCTACGAG. The chain employs TRBV10-3 and TRBJ2-7; 7 bases are a match to TRBD1. The DNA ends 3 residues before the CDR3 does, and the rest of the CDR3 is filled in from the germline J gene. Germline assignment: CDR1 ENHRY and CDR2 SYGVKD. This CDR3 is 14 amino acids long. Germline trimming cut 2 bases from V and 3 bases from J; bases unmatched to any gene: 4.

With respect to this clone: The read is 3 residues too short to cover the CDR3 end, so that end is filled in from the germline J gene. V gene TRBV20-1 combines with J gene TRBJ2-3; TRBD2 agrees at 8 bases. The V and J ends lost 2 bases and 1 base, in that order; junction bases with no gene match: 11. This CDR3 has 17 amino acids. Germline values: CDR1 DFQATT, CDR2 SNEGSKA (reference sequence). This CDR3 is CSARSPTRGAGTDTQYF. The CDR3 bases that were read are TGCAGTGCTAGATCACCTACGCGGGGGGCGGGCACAGATACG.

About this clone itself: The CDR3 is cut off 3 residues early in the read; its end comes from the germline J gene. The rearrangement uses TRBV18 and TRBJ1-6; 7 positions match TRBD1. CDR1 KGHSH and CDR2 LQKENI come from the germline V gene. V dropped 3 bases and J dropped 7; count of bases not matched to a gene: 3. This CDR3 has 14 residues. The CDR3 protein is CASSPTGVNSPLHF. The CDR3 bases that were read are TGTGCCAGCTCACCCACAGGGGTGAATTCACCC.

The CDR3 is CAIRPGLAGGSSTDTQYF. CDR3 DNA (partial): TGTGCCATCAGACCCGGACTAGCGGGGGGCTCTAGCACAGATACG. The chain couples TRBV10-3 to TRBJ2-3; 14 bases line up with TRBD2. The read ends 3 residues before the CDR3 terminus; that terminus is restored from the germline J gene. Germline V gene data show CDR1 as ENHRY and CDR2 as SYGVKD. This CDR3 region has 18 residues. Unmatched junction bases numbered 8, after V lost 6 bases and J lost 0 bases.

A note on this clone: The read falls 3 residues short of the CDR3 end, and the missing part is taken from the germline J gene. The rearrangement links TRBV5-1 to TRBJ2-2; the D gene could be TRBD1 or TRBD2 (6 bases each). Looked up from germline, CDR1 is SGHRS and CDR2 is YFSETQ. V was clipped by 2 bases and J by 1 base, with 12 bases between them. The CDR3 sequence is 16 residues long. The covered CDR3 bases are TGCGCCAGCAGCTTCGCGGGACAACGGAACACCGGGGAG. Its protein is CASSFAGQRNTGE. In full, the CDR3 is CASSFAGQRNTGELFF.

On this clone: The read terminates 3 residues ahead of where the CDR3 ends, so the germline J gene completes it. V gene TRBV14 combines with J gene TRBJ2-3; TRBD2 matches at 8 bases. CDR1 SGHDN and CDR2 FVKESK come from the germline V gene. This CDR3 contains 17 residues. V gave up 4 bases and J gave up 0 bases; unmatched junction bases: 9. The CDR3 here is CASSPVGLVLSTDTQYF. The sequenced CDR3 bases are TGTGCCAGCAGCCCAGTGGGACTAGTCCTTAGCACAGATACG.

On this clone: One end of the junction varies from germline; a read error may be responsible. The read terminates 3 residues before the CDR3 end, so the remaining end is supplied by the germline J gene. Other nucleotide sequences in the sample specify the same CDR3. This rearrangement joins TRBV19 to TRBJ1-3; D possibly corresponds to TRBD1 (6 bases). This CDR3 region has 16 residues. Germline V gene sequence: CDR1 LNHDA, CDR2 SQIVND (reference sequence). The CDR3 DNA, read in part, is TGTGCCAGTACCGTTCGGGGGGCAGGTTCTGGAAACACA. Translation: CASTVRGAGSGNT. The CDR3 in its entirety is CASTVRGAGSGNTIYF.

As concerns this clone: One end of the junction is discordant with germline, which a read error may explain. The sequence runs out 3 residues before the end of the CDR3; the remainder is reconstructed from the germline J gene. The same CDR3 arises from other DNA sequences in this sample as well. The rearrangement links TRBV29-1 to TRBJ1-1; D is unresolved. Germline assignment: CDR1 SQVTM and CDR2 ANQGSEA. The CDR3 has 12 residues. Partial CDR3 DNA: TGCAGCGTTGGAGGGCTCGGCACTGAG. Encoded protein: CSVGGLGTE. The full-length CDR3 reads as CSVGGLGTEAFF.

Note on this clone: Coverage ceases 3 residues before the CDR3 finishes, and the germline J gene fills in the end. V gene TRBV19 combines with J gene TRBJ2-4; D unclear. The germline gives CDR1 LNHDA, CDR2 SQIVND (reference sequence). The CDR3 is 14 amino acids. The sequenced CDR3 bases are TGTGCCAGTAGTACTGGTAGTTACTTGCGAATT. Protein: CASSTGSYLRI. The full CDR3 is CASSTGSYLRIQYF.

Points on this clone: The observed sequence ends 3 residues before the CDR3 terminus, with the missing tail filled in from the germline J gene. The chain employs TRBV13 and TRBJ2-7; D may be TRBD1 or TRBD2 (5 bases each). The V gene's germline CDR1 is PRHDT and CDR2 FYEKMQ (reference sequence). Deletions cut 7 bases from V and 2 bases from J, with 15 bases between. This CDR3 is built from 14 residues. CDR3 DNA, as far as it was read: TGTGCCAGCAATCTAAGAGGGGCTGCCTACGAG. Residues: CASNLRGAAYE. In full, the CDR3 is CASNLRGAAYEQYF.

On this clone: The read terminates 3 residues before the CDR3 end, so the remaining end is supplied by the germline J gene. This chain joins TRBV3-1 (or the pseudogene TRBV3-2) and TRBJ2-5; 15 bases are a match to TRBD2. The CDR3 length is 16 residues. J was trimmed by 2 bases and V by 4 bases; bases with no gene match: 2. The germline CDR1 and CDR2 sequences are LGHDT and YNNKEL (reference sequence). CDR3 loop: CASSPGLAGGQETQYF. The covered CDR3 bases are TGTGCCAGCAGCCCGGGACTAGCGGGGGGACAAGAGACC.

Note on this clone: The CDR3 end falls 3 residues outside the read, so it is completed with the germline J gene. The chain is built from TRBV30 and TRBJ1-2; D is possibly TRBD1 (6 bases). Germline CDR1 GTSNPN, CDR2 SVGIG (reference sequence). The CDR3 spans 11 residues. The CDR3 reads CAWGGTDTYTF. Partial CDR3 DNA: TGTGCCTGGGGGGGCACAGATACC.

Points on this clone: The observed sequence ends 3 residues before the CDR3 terminus, with the missing tail filled in from the germline J gene. The V call is TRBV5-1, the J call TRBJ2-1, with 10 bases identical to TRBD2. The trim removed 5 bases at V and 7 bases at J, leaving 3 bases unmatched. In germline, CDR1 is SGHRS, CDR2 YFSETQ. The CDR3 runs 13 residues. The sequenced part of the CDR3 DNA is TGCGCCAGCAGACTAGCGGGGCGGAATGAG. Translating it yields CASRLAGRNE. The whole CDR3 protein is CASRLAGRNEQFF.

For this clone: A read error may account for a junction end that differs from germline. The sequence runs out 3 residues before the end of the CDR3; the remainder is reconstructed from the germline J gene. Other nucleotide sequences from this sample produce the same CDR3. V is TRBV11-2 and J is TRBJ1-2, with TRBD1 matching 8 bases. The CDR3 extends over 14 amino acids. CDR1 SGHAT and CDR2 FQNNGV come from the germline V gene. CDR3 in amino acids: CASRPRTGRYGYTF. Incomplete CDR3 DNA: TGTGCCAGCAGACCCAGGACAGGGAGATATGGG.

Details on this clone: Read coverage stops 3 residues before the CDR3 terminus; the germline J gene supplies the remainder. The V gene is TRBV5-1, the J gene TRBJ2-3; D could derive from TRBD1 or TRBD2 (6 bases each). The V gene's germline CDR1 is SGHRS and CDR2 YFSETQ. V was cut by 0 bases and J by 3 bases, with 11 bases left in between. There are 15 residues in the CDR3. This CDR3 reads CASSLDRGRTDTQYF. CDR3 DNA (partial): TGCGCCAGCAGCTTGGATAGGGGGAGGACAGATACG.

Partial CDR3 DNA: TGTGCCAGCAGTGATTTAGCCGTCAGCCAGCCG. Amino acid sequence: CASSDLAVSQP. The entire CDR3 protein is CASSDLAVSQPQYF. This sequence joins TRBV2 and TRBJ2-3, with D uncertain. The observed sequence ends 3 residues before the CDR3 terminus, with the missing tail filled in from the germline J gene. Germline CDR1 and CDR2: SNHLY and FYNNEI. The CDR3 has 14 amino acids.

The CDR3 sequence is CSASRIETGGAYYSPLHF. The DNA read from the CDR3 is TGCAGTGCTAGCCGAATAGAGACAGGGGGCGCGTATTATTCACCC. V gene TRBV20-1 combines with J gene TRBJ1-6, with TRBD1 identical over 10 bases. The read ends 3 residues before the CDR3 terminus; that terminus is restored from the germline J gene. CDR1 is DFQATT and CDR2 is SNEGSKA in the germline V gene (reference sequence). The CDR3 runs 18 residues. J was trimmed by 8 bases and V by 3 bases; bases with no gene match: 16.

Points on this clone: The read halts 3 residues ahead of the CDR3 end, with the missing end drawn from the germline J gene. This chain joins TRBV5-1 and TRBJ2-3; 8 bases fit TRBD2. The CDR3 consists of 19 residues. CDR1 is SGHRS and CDR2 is YFSETQ in the germline V gene. The sequenced CDR3 bases are TGCGCCAGCAGCTTGTCCTTATCTCTGGCGGGGGGAAAACAAGAGACG. Translating it yields CASSLSLSLAGGKQET. The full CDR3 sequence reads CASSLSLSLAGGKQETQYF.

A word on this clone: The CDR3 end falls 3 residues outside the read, so it is completed with the germline J gene. The genes are TRBV19 and TRBJ1-5; D is perhaps TRBD1 (6 bases). The CDR3 length is 17 residues. V was shortened by 3 bases and J by 5 bases, with 20 bases between the two germline ends. The germline gives CDR1 LNHDA, CDR2 SQIVND (reference sequence). The covered CDR3 bases are TGTGCCAGTAGTATGCTCAGGGGAAGTCGTTTGGATCAGCCC. Its translation is CASSMLRGSRLDQP. The whole CDR3 sequence is CASSMLRGSRLDQPQHF.